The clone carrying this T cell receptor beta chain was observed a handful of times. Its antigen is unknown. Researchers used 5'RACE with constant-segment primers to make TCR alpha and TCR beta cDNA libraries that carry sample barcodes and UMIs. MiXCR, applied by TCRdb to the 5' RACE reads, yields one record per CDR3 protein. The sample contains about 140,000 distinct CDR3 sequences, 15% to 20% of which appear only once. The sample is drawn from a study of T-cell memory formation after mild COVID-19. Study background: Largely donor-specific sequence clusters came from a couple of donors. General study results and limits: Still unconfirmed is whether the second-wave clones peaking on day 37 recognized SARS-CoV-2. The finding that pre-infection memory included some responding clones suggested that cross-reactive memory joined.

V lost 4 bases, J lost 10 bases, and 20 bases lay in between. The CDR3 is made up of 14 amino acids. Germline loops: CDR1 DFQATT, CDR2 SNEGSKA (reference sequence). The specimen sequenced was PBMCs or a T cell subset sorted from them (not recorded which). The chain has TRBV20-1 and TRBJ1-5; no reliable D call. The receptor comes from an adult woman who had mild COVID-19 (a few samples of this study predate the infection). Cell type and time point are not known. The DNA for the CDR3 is TGCAGTGCTACCAAAGGACCGCCGTTAGAACCCCAGCATTTT. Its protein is CSATKGPPLEPQHF.